One sample yielded the 26 T cell receptor beta chains listed below, sequenced in a study of human T cells and chemical hapten exposure. The library tagged individual cDNA molecules with unique molecular identifiers. TCRdb called the reads again in MiXCR, with one record for every CDR3 protein. The sample carries about 800 distinct CDR3 sequences, roughly 70% recorded once. Treatment meaning: therapeutic diphenylcyclopropenone sensitization with weekly scalp DPC. The source was whole blood, collected before DPC sensitization or 2, 6, or about 24 weeks after (not recorded which). The origin of the receptors is an adult with alopecia areata. Some clones in this sample may be carry-over from other donors' samples. This table probably holds off-target reads from a library built for another chain.

This clonotype was detected a few times. This rearrangement joins TRBV7-8 to TRBJ2-1; TRBD2 agrees at 8 bases. Unmatched junction bases numbered 11, after V lost 4 bases and J lost 9 bases. This CDR3 has 15 amino acids. Germline V gene sequence: CDR1 SGHVS, CDR2 FQNEAQ. The CDR3 DNA reads as TGTGCCAGCAGCTCGTACTTAAGCGGGAGCGGTGAGCAGTTCTTC. It specifies CASSSYLSGSGEQFF. The full variable domain, rest sourced from reference TRBV7-8 and TRBJ2-1, is GAGVSQSPRYKVAKRGQDVALRCDPISGHVSLFWYQQALGQGPEFLTYFQNEAQLDKSGLPSDRFFAERPEGSVSTLKIQRTQQEDSAVYLCASSSYLSGSGEQFFGPGTRLTVL.

J is TRBJ1-1 and V is TRBV19; no clear D. Germline CDR1 LNHDA, CDR2 SQIVND (reference sequence). This CDR3 is 13 amino acids long. V gave up 3 bases and J gave up 1 base, with 6 bases separating them. CDR3 coding DNA: TGTGCCAGTAGTATTTGGGAGAACACTGAAGCTTTCTTT. Its protein product is CASSIWENTEAFF.

This clonotype was recorded once. The chain couples TRBV11-2 to TRBJ2-7, with D perhaps TRBD1 (6 bases). V lost 2 bases to trimming and J lost 3 bases, with 11 bases between them. The CDR3 contains 14 residues. From germline, CDR1 is SGHAT and CDR2 FQNNGV. The CDR3 nucleotides read TGTGCCAGCAGCTTATCACCAGGGGTCTACGAGCAGTACTTC. It is translated as CASSLSPGVYEQYF.

This clonotype has more than one count but fewer than ten. The CDR3 is CASSLRLVYEQFF. The CDR3 DNA reads TGTGCCAGCAGTTTACGACTAGTATATGAGCAGTTCTTC. The V gene is TRBV12-3 or TRBV12-4, the J gene TRBJ2-1; D is possibly TRBD2 (6 bases). V was clipped by 2 bases and J by 8 bases, with 10 bases between them. The CDR3 has 13 residues.

J is TRBJ2-7 and V is TRBV6-5; D possibly uses TRBD1 or TRBD2 (5 bases each). The ends were cut back, 6 bases at V and 3 bases at J, with 15 bases in the middle. The CDR3 totals 14 residues. Germline V lookup: CDR1 MNHEY, CDR2 SVGAGI. CDR3 loop: CASRRDPGNYEQYF. DNA for the CDR3: TGTGCCAGCAGACGGGACCCGGGGAACTACGAGCAGTACTTC.

As for this clonotype: A read error may produce the germline difference seen at one junction end. The genes are TRBV2 and TRBJ2-3; D gene unclear. Germline V gene lookup returns CDR1 SNHLY and CDR2 FYNNEI. The CDR3 length is 15 residues. The CDR3 nucleotides read TGTGCCAGCAGTGCGCTGACCGTTGGCACACATACGCAGTATTTT. Translating gives CASSALTVGTHTQYF.

The CDR3 here is CSARDRLAGAYEQYF. CDR3 in DNA: TGCAGTGCTAGAGATCGACTAGCGGGAGCCTACGAGCAGTACTTC. The chain is built from TRBV20-1 and TRBJ2-7; the match to TRBD2 covers 12 bases. The V gene end was trimmed by 0 bases and the J gene end by 2 bases; junction bases not matched to a gene: 2. This CDR3 contains 15 residues. Germline CDR1 reads DFQATT; CDR2 reads SNEGSKA (reference sequence).

The rearrangement uses TRBV7-2 and TRBJ2-3; D remains unclear. Germline V gene data show CDR1 as SGHTA and CDR2 as FQGNSA. CDR3 length: 14 amino acids. V lost 1 base, J lost 4 bases, and 9 bases lay in between. Written as DNA, the CDR3 is TGTGCCAGCAGCTTAGGGTCCTCCCCAGATACGCAGTATTTT. Its translation: CASSLGSSPDTQYF.

The gene calls are TRBV11-2 and TRBJ1-1; D unclear. Looked up from germline, CDR1 is SGHAT and CDR2 is FQNNGV. Between the trimmed V and J ends, which lost 5 bases and 0 bases, there was a span of 7 bases. The CDR3 extends over 13 amino acids. This CDR3 is CASSLHMNTEAFF. CDR3 in DNA: TGTGCCAGCAGCCTACACATGAACACTGAAGCTTTCTTT.

This clonotype was counted only a few times. The chain couples TRBV6-2 or TRBV6-3 to TRBJ2-1; 10 positions agree with TRBD2. V lost 8 bases to trimming and J lost 5 bases; unmatched junction nucleotides: 6. This CDR3 is 14 amino acids long. Per the germline V gene, CDR1 is MNHEY and CDR2 is SVGEGT. The CDR3: CASGLAGADNEQFF. The CDR3 region has the DNA TGTGCCAGCGGTCTAGCGGGAGCGGACAATGAGCAGTTCTTC.

This chain uses TRBV20-1 with TRBJ2-1; D unresolved. In germline, CDR1 is DFQATT, CDR2 SNEGSKA (reference sequence). This CDR3 spans 15 amino acids. The V end lost 2 bases, the J end lost 0 bases, and 11 bases lay between the germline ends. CDR3 DNA: TGCAGTGCTAGAAAACCGGGTTACTCCTACAATGAGCAGTTCTTC. This sequence encodes CSARKPGYSYNEQFF.

This clonotype was seen a few times. The chain employs TRBV27 and TRBJ1-1; D uncertain. The germline V gene encodes CDR1 MNHEY and CDR2 SMNVEV (reference sequence). Trimming cost V 5 bases and J 1 base, with 14 bases left between them. There are 15 residues in the CDR3. The CDR3 is CASSPSSLSNTEAFF. DNA of the CDR3: TGTGCCAGCAGTCCTTCTTCACTTTCGAACACTGAAGCTTTCTTT.

This clonotype has only a few counts. The chain has TRBV7-2 and TRBJ2-7, with unresolved D. Trimming left V 1 base short and J 3 bases short, with 13 bases between. The germline CDR1 and CDR2 sequences are SGHTA and FQGNSA. The CDR3 loop spans 15 amino acids. The CDR3 loop reads CASSLDLRTNYEQYF. The CDR3 DNA is TGTGCCAGCAGCTTAGATCTCAGAACCAACTACGAGCAGTACTTC.

The chain has TRBV20-1 and TRBJ2-7; TRBD1 matches 8 bases. The CDR3 covers 15 residues. V was clipped by 0 bases and J by 3 bases; unmatched bases: 7. From germline, CDR1 is DFQATT and CDR2 SNEGSKA (reference sequence). Written as DNA, the CDR3 is TGCAGTGCTAGAGACGGGACAGGATTTAGCTACGAGCAGTACTTC. As protein: CSARDGTGFSYEQYF.

The rearrangement joins TRBV12-3 or TRBV12-4 to TRBJ2-6; D remains unclear. V lost 5 bases to trimming and J lost 2 bases, with 10 bases between them. The CDR3 extends over 15 amino acids. The CDR3 nucleotides are TGTGCCAGCAGTCCAAGGGTAACTGGGGCCAACGTCCTGACTTTC. Residues: CASSPRVTGANVLTF.

The chain couples TRBV18 to TRBJ2-7, with unresolved D. CDR1 is KGHSH and CDR2 is LQKENI in the germline V gene. The length of the CDR3 is 12 residues. Trimming stripped 1 base from V and 5 bases from J, with 6 bases between. CDR3 amino acids: CASSPQGDEQYF. CDR3 bases: TGTGCCAGCTCACCACAGGGCGACGAGCAGTACTTC. Full variable domain (missing parts from reference TRBV18 and TRBJ2-7): NAGVMQNPRHLVRRRGQEARLRCSPMKGHSHVYWYRQLPEEGLKFMVYLQKENIIDESGMPKERFSAEFPKEGPSILRIQQVVRGDSAAYFCASSPQGDEQYFGPGTRLTVT.

This clonotype was found once. The chain is built from TRBV12-3 or TRBV12-4 and TRBJ2-1; 11 bases agree with TRBD2. The trim removed 5 bases at V and 9 bases at J, leaving 6 bases unmatched. The length of the CDR3 is 14 residues. The CDR3 here is CASSPRLAGFEQFF. The CDR3 nucleotides read TGTGCCAGCAGTCCGCGACTAGCGGGATTTGAGCAGTTCTTC.

This clonotype was recorded a few times. The chain couples TRBV27 to TRBJ2-7; no reliable D call. This CDR3 has 12 residues. V dropped 5 bases and J dropped 0 bases, with 5 bases sitting between them. From germline, CDR1 is MNHEY and CDR2 SMNVEV (reference sequence). The CDR3 spells CASSTSSYEQYF. CDR3 coding DNA: TGTGCCAGCAGTACGAGCTCCTACGAGCAGTACTTC.

The chain links TRBV6-5 to TRBJ2-5; D possibly corresponds to TRBD2 (5 bases). Per the germline V gene, CDR1 is MNHEY and CDR2 is SVGAGI. This CDR3 has 14 residues. V was cut by 9 bases and J by 1 base, with 15 bases left in between. The CDR3 here is CASAKRAAQETQYF. In DNA form, the CDR3 reads TGTGCCAGTGCGAAGAGGGCCGCCCAAGAGACCCAGTACTTC.

The DNA of the CDR3 is TGTGCCAGTAAAAGAGGGGCACGAGCTAATGAAAAACTGTTTTTT. This sequence encodes CASKRGARANEKLFF. V gene TRBV19 combines with J gene TRBJ1-4, with D possibly TRBD1 on 5 matching bases. This CDR3 spans 15 amino acids. The germline V and J ends were trimmed by 7 bases and 3 bases, with 15 bases remaining between them. Looked up from germline, CDR1 is LNHDA and CDR2 is SQIVND (reference sequence).

V gene TRBV3-1 combines with J gene TRBJ2-1, with TRBD2 identical over 12 bases. The CDR3 runs 18 residues. Germline CDR1 is LGHDT and CDR2 is YNNKEL (reference sequence). The junction had 8 bases not matched to a gene; V was cut back by 5 bases and J by 0 bases. DNA of the CDR3: TGTGCCAGCAGCTGGACTAGCGGGAACCCTAGCTCCTACAATGAGCAGTTCTTC. This sequence encodes CASSWTSGNPSSYNEQFF.

V usage is TRBV29-1 and J usage is TRBJ2-5; 8 bases match TRBD1. The CDR3 has 13 amino acids. CDR1 is SQVTM, CDR2 ANQGSEA, per germline. J lost 4 bases, V lost 3 bases, and 4 bases had no gene match. CDR3 nucleotide sequence: TGCAGCGTTGATCGACAGGGGACAGAGACCCAGTACTTC. Translated, it gives CSVDRQGTETQYF.

The rearrangement links TRBV5-1 to TRBJ2-3, with TRBD2 matching over 9 bases. V dropped 4 bases and J dropped 1; count of bases not matched to a gene: 4. CDR1 SGHRS and CDR2 YFSETQ come from the germline V gene. This CDR3 has 15 amino acids. The CDR3 region is CASSLWTSGTDTQYF. The CDR3 DNA sequence: TGCGCCAGCAGCCTATGGACTAGCGGCACAGATACGCAGTATTTT.

CDR3 bases: TGTGCCAGCTCACCAATGACTAGCACCGGGGAGCTGTTTTTT. This translates into CASSPMTSTGELFF. This chain connects TRBV18 to TRBJ2-2; tentatively, D is TRBD2 (6 bases). From germline, CDR1 is KGHSH and CDR2 LQKENI. CDR3 length equals 14 residues. V lost 2 bases to trimming and J lost 4 bases, with 8 bases between them.

The chain carries TRBV5-1 and TRBJ2-1; 12 bases map to TRBD1. The J segment lost 6 bases and the V segment lost 3 bases, leaving 7 bases of the junction unmatched. From germline, CDR1 is SGHRS and CDR2 YFSETQ. The CDR3 covers 16 residues. As DNA, the CDR3 is TGCGCCAGCAGCTCCTCCGGGACAGGGGGCATCAATGAGCAGTTCTTC. The encoded protein is CASSSSGTGGINEQFF.

The chain combines TRBV6-2 or TRBV6-3 with TRBJ2-1; 11 bases match TRBD2. Looked up from germline, CDR1 is MNHEY and CDR2 is SVGEGT. J gave up 11 bases and V 0 bases, and 15 bases lay outside the gene matches. This CDR3 is built from 18 residues. CDR3 region: CASSYSEGTSGGVMKQFF. CDR3 bases: TGTGCCAGCAGTTACTCTGAGGGGACTAGCGGAGGGGTAATGAAGCAGTTCTTC.